A single sample gave rise to the 7 T cell receptor beta chains below, sequenced in a study of response to subunit inactivated influenza vaccine. TCRdb reanalysed the RT-PCR reads using MiXCR and keeps one entry per CDR3 protein. The sample holds over 150,000 distinct CDR3 sequences, roughly 11% seen once. Sequences were derived from non-naive T cells sorted from PBMCs, sampled roughly 46 days after vaccination. These receptors came from a man in his fifties or sixties who received an inactivated influenza vaccine.

This clonotype was detected only a few times. The DNA of the CDR3 is TGCAGCGTTGAGATAGGGGCAAACATTCAGTACTTC. Protein: CSVEIGANIQYF. This chain uses TRBV29-1 with TRBJ2-4, with D perhaps matching TRBD1 (5 bases). CDR1 is SQVTM and CDR2 is ANQGSEA in the germline V gene. The CDR3 spans 12 residues. Trimming shortened V by 3 bases and J by 6 bases, and 9 bases separated the two germline ends.

In its sample, this clonotype was seen a few times. V gene TRBV20-1 combines with J gene TRBJ2-7; TRBD1 aligns across 8 bases. The V segment lost 5 bases and the J segment 4 bases; nucleotides outside the gene matches: 10. The CDR3 is 14 amino acids. Germline CDR1 DFQATT, CDR2 SNEGSKA (reference sequence). CDR3 nucleotide sequence: TGCAGTGCTTCCACCGGGACAGGACTTTACGAGCAGTACTTC. Encoded protein: CSASTGTGLYEQYF.

This clonotype has a count of ten or more. V and J are TRBV20-1 and TRBJ2-1; D possibly corresponds to TRBD2 (6 bases). Germline V lookup: CDR1 DFQATT, CDR2 SNEGSKA (reference sequence). Trimming pared 3 bases from V and 5 bases from J, leaving 20 bases between. The CDR3 is 16 residues long. The CDR3 bases are TGCAGTGCTAGGGATGGACGGCGGGGTGCCCACAATGAGCAGTTCTTC. Its translation is CSARDGRRGAHNEQFF.

This clonotype was counted once. The chain couples TRBV5-6 to TRBJ2-6; the match to TRBD1 covers 8 bases. Germline trimming cut 0 bases from V and 0 bases from J; bases unmatched to any gene: 8. The CDR3 is made up of 19 amino acids. Germline values: CDR1 SGHDT, CDR2 YYEEEE. The CDR3 bases are TGTGCCAGCAGCTTGGTGAGTGACAGGGGCAGCTCTGGGGCCAACGTCCTGACTTTC. Encoded protein: CASSLVSDRGSSGANVLTF.

This chain connects TRBV20-1 to TRBJ1-6, with TRBD1 matching 8 bases. The trim removed 5 bases at V and 7 bases at J, leaving 10 bases unmatched. CDR1 is DFQATT and CDR2 is SNEGSKA in the germline V gene (reference sequence). This CDR3 comprises 15 residues. The CDR3 bases are TGCAGTGCTCTTTCCGAGGGACAGGCAAATTCACCCCTCCACTTT. Amino acid sequence: CSALSEGQANSPLHF.

This clonotype occurred a few times. The chain uses TRBV20-1 and TRBJ1-6; weak D call: TRBD1 (5 bases). Germline V lookup: CDR1 DFQATT, CDR2 SNEGSKA (reference sequence). This CDR3 comprises 13 residues. Between the trimmed V and J ends, which lost 0 bases and 13 bases, there was a span of 13 bases. CDR3 region: CSARDGTASPLHF. In DNA, the CDR3 is TGCAGTGCTAGAGACGGGACGGCCTCGCCCCTCCACTTT.

This clonotype showed up just a few times. The J gene is TRBJ1-2, the V gene TRBV10-3; a possible D gene is TRBD1 (6 bases). Trimming stripped 10 bases from V and 1 base from J, with 16 bases between. Germline loops: CDR1 ENHRY, CDR2 SYGVKD. The CDR3 spans 14 residues. CDR3 nucleotides: TGTGCCACGGGGATGCGGGACAATAACTATGGCTACACCTTC. Its protein is CATGMRDNNYGYTF.